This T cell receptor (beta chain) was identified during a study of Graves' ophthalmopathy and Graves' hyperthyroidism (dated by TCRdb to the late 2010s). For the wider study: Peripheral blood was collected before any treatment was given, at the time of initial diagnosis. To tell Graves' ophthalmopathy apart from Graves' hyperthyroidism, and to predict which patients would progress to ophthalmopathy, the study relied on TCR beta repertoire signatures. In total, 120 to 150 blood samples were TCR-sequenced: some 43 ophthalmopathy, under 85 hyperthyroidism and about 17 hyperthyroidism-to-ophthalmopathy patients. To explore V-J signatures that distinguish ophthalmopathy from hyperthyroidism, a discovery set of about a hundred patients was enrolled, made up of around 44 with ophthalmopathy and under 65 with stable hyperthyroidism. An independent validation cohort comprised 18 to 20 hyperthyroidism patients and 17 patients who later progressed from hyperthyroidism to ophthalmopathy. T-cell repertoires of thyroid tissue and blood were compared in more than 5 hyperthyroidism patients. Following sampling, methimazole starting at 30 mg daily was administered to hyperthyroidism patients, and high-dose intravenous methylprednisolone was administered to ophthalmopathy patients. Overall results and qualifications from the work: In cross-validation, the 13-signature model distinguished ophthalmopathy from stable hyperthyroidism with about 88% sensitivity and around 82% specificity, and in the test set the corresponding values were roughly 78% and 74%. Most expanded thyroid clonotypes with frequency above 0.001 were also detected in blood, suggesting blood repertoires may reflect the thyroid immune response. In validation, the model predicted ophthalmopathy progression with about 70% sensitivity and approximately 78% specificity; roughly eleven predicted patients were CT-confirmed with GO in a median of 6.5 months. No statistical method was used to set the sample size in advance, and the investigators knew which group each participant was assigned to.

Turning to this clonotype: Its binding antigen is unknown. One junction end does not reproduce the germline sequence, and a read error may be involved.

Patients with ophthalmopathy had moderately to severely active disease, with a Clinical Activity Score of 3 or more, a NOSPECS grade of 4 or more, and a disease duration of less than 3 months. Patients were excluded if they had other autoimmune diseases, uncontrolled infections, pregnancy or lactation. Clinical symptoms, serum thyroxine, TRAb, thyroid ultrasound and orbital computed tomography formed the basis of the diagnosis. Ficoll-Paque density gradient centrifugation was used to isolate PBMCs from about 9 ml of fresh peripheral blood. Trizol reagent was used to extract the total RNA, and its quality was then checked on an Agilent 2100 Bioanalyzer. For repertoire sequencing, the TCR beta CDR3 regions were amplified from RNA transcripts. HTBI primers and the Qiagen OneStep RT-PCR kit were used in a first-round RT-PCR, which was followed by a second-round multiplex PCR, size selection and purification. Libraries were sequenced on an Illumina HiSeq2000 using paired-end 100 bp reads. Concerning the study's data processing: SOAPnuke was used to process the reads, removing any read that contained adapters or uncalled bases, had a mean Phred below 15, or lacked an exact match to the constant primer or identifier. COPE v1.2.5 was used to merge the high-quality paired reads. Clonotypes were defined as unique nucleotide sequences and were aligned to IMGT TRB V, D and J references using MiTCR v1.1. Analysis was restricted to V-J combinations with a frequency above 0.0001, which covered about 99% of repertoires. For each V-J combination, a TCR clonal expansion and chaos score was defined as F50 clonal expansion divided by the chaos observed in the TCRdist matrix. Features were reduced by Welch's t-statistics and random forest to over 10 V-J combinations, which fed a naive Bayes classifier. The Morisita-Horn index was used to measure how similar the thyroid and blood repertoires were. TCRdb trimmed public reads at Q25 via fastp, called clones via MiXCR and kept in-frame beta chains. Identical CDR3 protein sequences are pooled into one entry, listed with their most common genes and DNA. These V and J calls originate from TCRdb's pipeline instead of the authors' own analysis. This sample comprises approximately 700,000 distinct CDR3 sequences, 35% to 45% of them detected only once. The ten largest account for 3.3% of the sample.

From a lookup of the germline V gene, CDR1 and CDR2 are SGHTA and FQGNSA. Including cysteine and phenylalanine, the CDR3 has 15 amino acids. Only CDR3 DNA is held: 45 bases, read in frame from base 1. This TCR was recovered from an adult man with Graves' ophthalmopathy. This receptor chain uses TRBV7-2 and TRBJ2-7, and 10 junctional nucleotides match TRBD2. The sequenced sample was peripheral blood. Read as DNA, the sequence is TGTGCCAGCAGCTTAGGGACTAGCGGTACCTACGGGCAGTACTTC. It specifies CASSLGTSGTYGQYF.